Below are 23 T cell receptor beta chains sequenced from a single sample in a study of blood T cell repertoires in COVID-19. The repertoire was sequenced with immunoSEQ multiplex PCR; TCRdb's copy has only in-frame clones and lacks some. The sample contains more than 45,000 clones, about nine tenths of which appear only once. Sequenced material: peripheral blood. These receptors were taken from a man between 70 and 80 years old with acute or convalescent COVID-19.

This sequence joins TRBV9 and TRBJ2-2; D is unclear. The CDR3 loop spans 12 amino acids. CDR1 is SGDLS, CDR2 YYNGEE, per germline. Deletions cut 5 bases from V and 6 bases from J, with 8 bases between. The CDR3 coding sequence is TGTGCCAGCAGTCGTAATTCCGGGGAGCTGTTTTTT. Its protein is CASSRNSGELFF.

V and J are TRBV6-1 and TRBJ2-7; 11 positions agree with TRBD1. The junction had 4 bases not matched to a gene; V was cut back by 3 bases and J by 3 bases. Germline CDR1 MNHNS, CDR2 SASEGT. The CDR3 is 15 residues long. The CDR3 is CASSEIGTGGYEQYF. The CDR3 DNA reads TGTGCCAGCAGTGAGATAGGGACAGGGGGCTACGAGCAGTACTTC.

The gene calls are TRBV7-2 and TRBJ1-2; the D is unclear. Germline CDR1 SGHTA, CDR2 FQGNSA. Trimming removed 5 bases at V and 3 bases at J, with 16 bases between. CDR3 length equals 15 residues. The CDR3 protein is CASSVLKLTDYGYTF. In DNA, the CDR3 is TGTGCCAGCAGCGTCCTAAAACTAACGGACTATGGCTACACCTTC.

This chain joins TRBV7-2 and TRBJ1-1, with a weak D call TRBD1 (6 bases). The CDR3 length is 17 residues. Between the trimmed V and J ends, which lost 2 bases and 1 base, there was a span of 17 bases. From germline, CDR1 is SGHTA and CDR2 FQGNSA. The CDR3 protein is CASSLSFRGRANTEAFF. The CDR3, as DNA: TGTGCCAGCAGCTTATCCTTCAGGGGTCGAGCGAACACTGAAGCTTTCTTT.

The CDR3 coding sequence is TGTGCCAGCAGCATTAGCACAGATACGCAGTATTTT. Protein product: CASSISTDTQYF. J is TRBJ2-3 and V is TRBV28; D unresolved. The V gene lost 6 bases and the J gene lost 0 bases, with 4 bases spanning the gap. In germline, CDR1 is MDHEN, CDR2 SYDVKM. The CDR3 runs to 12 residues. Full variable domain (rest looked up from reference TRBV28 and TRBJ2-3): DVKVTQSSRYLVKRTGEKVFLECVQDMDHENMFWYRQDPGLGLRLIYFSYDVKMKEKGDIPEGYSVSREKKERFSLILESASTNQTSMYLCASSISTDTQYFGPGTRLTVL.

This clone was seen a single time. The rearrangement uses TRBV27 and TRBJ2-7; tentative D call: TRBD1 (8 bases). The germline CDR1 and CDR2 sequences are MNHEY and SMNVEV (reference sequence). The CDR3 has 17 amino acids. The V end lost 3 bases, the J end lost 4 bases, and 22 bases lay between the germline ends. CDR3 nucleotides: TGTGCCAGCAGTTTCTCAAACAGGGGGGGCGGAAGGTACGAGCAGTACTTC. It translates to CASSFSNRGGGRYEQYF.

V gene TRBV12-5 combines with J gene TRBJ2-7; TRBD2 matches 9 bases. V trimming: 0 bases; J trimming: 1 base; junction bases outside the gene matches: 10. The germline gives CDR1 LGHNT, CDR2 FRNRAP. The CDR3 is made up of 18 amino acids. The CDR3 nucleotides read TGTGCTAGTGGTTTGGTACTAGGTAGGCTAGCGGGGTCCTACGAGCAGTACTTC. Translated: CASGLVLGRLAGSYEQYF.

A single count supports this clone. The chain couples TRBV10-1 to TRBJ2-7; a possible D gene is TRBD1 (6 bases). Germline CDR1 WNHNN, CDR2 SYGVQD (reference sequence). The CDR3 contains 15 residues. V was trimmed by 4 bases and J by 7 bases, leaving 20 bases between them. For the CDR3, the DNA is TGCGCCAGCAGTGTAGCCGGGACACCAAGACTAGAGCAGTACTTC. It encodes CASSVAGTPRLEQYF.

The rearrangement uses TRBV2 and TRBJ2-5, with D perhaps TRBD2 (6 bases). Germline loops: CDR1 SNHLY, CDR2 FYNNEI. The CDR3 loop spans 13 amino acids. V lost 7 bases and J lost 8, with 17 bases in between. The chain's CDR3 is CASIGTPEGTQYF. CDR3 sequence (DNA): TGTGCCAGCATAGGGACTCCCGAAGGAACCCAGTACTTC.

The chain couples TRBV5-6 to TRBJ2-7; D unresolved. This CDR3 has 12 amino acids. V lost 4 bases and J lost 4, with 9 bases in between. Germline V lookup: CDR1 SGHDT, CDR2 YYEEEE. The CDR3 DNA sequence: TGTGCCAGCAGCGATGCGGATTACGAGCAGTACTTC. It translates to CASSDADYEQYF.

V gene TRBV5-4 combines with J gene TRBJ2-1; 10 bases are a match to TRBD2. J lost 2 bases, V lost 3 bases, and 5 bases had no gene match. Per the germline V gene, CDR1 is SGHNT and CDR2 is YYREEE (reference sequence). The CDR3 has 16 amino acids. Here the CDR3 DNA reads TGTGCCAGCAGCTCTGCTAGCGGGGGCCCCTACAATGAGCAGTTCTTC. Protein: CASSSASGGPYNEQFF.

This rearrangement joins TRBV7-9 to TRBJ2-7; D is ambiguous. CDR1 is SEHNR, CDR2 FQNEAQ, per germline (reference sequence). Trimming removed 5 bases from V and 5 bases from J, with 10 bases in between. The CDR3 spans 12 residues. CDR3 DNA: TGTGCCAGCAGCCTTTTTGCGGACGAGCAGTACTTC. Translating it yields CASSLFADEQYF.

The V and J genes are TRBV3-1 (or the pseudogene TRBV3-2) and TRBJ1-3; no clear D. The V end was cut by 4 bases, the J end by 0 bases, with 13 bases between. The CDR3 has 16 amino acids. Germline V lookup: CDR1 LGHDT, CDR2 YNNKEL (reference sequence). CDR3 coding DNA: TGTGCCAGCAGCCTGCCCGGGTCCTACTCTGGAAACACCATATATTTT. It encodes CASSLPGSYSGNTIYF.

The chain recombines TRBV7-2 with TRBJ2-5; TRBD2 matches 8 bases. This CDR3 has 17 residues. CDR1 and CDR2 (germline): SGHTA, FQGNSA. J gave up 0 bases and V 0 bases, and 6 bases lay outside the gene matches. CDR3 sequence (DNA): TGTGCCAGCAGCTTAGCCCTCCGCGGGGGGAACCAAGAGACCCAGTACTTC. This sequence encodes CASSLALRGGNQETQYF.

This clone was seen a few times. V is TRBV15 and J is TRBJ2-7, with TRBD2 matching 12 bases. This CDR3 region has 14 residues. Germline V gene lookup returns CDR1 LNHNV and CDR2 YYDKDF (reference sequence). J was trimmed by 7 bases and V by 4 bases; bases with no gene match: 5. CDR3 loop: CATSKRTSGAEQYF. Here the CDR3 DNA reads TGTGCCACCAGCAAGAGGACTAGCGGGGCGGAGCAGTACTTC.

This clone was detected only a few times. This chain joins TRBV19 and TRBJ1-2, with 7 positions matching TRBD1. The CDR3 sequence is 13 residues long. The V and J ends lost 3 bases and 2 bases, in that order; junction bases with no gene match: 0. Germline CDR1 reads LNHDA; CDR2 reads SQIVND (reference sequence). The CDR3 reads CASSMTGNYGYTF. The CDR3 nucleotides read TGTGCCAGTAGTATGACAGGGAACTATGGCTACACCTTC.

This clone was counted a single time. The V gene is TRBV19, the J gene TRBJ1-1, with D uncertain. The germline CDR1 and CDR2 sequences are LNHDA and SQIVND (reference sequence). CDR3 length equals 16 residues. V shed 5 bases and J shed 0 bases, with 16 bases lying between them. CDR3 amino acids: CASSRRPSPMNTEAFF. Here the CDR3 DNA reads TGTGCCAGTAGTCGTCGCCCGAGTCCAATGAACACTGAAGCTTTCTTT.

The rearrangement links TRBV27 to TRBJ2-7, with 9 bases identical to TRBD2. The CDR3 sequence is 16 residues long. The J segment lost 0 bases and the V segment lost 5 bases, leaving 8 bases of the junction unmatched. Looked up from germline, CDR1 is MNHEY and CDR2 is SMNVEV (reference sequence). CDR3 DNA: TGTGCCAGCAGTCCCCGGGCGGGGGGGAGCTCCTACGAGCAGTACTTC. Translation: CASSPRAGGSSYEQYF.

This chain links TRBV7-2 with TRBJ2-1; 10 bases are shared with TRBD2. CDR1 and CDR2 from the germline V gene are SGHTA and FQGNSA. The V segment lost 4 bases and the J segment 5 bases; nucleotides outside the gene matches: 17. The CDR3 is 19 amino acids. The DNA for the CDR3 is TGTGCCAGCAGCTCATATCTAGCGGGGGCAGGGGGCCTAAACAATGAGCAGTTCTTC. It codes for CASSSYLAGAGGLNNEQFF. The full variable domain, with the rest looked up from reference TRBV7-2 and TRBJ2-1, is GAGVSQSPSNKVTEKGKDVELRCDPISGHTALYWYRQSLGQGLEFLIYFQGNSAPDKSGLPSDRFSAERTGGSVSTLTIQRTQQEDSAVYLCASSSYLAGAGGLNNEQFFGPGTRLTVL.

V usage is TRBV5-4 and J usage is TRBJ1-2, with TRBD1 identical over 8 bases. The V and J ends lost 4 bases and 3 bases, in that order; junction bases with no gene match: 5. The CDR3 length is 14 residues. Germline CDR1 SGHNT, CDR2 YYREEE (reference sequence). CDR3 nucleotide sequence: TGTGCCAGCAGCCGATCGGGACAGGACTATGGCTACACCTTC. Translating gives CASSRSGQDYGYTF.

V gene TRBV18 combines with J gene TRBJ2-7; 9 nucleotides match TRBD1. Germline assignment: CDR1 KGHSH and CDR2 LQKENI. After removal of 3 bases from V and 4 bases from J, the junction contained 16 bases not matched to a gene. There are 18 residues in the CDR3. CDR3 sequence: CASSPKRIGGDRAYEQYF. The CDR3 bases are TGTGCCAGCTCACCGAAAAGGATTGGTGGGGACAGGGCGTACGAGCAGTACTTC.

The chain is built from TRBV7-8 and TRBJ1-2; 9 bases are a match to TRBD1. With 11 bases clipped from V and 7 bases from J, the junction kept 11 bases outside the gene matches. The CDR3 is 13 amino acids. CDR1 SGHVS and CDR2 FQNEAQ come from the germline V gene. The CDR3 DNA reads TGTGCCGGGAGGGACAGGGAATTTGGTGGCTACACCTTC. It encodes CAGRDREFGGYTF.

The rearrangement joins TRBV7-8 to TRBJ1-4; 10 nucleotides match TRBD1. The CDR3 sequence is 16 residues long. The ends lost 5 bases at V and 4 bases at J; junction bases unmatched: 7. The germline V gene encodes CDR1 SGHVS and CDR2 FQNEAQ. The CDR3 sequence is CASSPRQGANNEKLFF. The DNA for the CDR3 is TGTGCCAGCAGCCCTCGACAGGGGGCGAATAATGAAAAACTGTTTTTT.